The 16 T cell receptor beta chains listed next were all sequenced from one sample in a study of shared clonotypes between healthy human individuals. Only in-frame clones appear in the TCRdb table, and some are missing; sequencing was by immunoSEQ multiplex PCR. The table lists roughly 1.4 million clones, less than 99% of them singletons. The sequencing input was naive CD4+ T cells sorted from blood. Stated subset: CD45RA+ positively selected. The receptors were gathered from a man aged 25 to 45 in good health.

The V gene is TRBV28, the J gene TRBJ2-5; 11 bases match TRBD1. The germline CDR1 and CDR2 sequences are MDHEN and SYDVKM. V was pared by 7 bases and J by 4 bases, with 8 bases of the junction left unmatched. The CDR3 contains 15 residues. The CDR3 protein is CASTVTGTGGETQYF. CDR3 DNA: TGTGCCAGCACCGTCACCGGGACAGGGGGAGAGACCCAGTACTTC.

The genes are TRBV5-1 and TRBJ2-1, with a possible D match to TRBD1 (5 bases). In germline, CDR1 is SGHRS, CDR2 YFSETQ. This CDR3 spans 15 amino acids. V lost 0 bases to trimming and J lost 2 bases, with 9 bases between them. CDR3 region: CASSLEGPAYNEQFF. CDR3 nucleotides: TGCGCCAGCAGCTTGGAGGGGCCGGCCTACAATGAGCAGTTCTTC.

The chain carries TRBV19 and TRBJ2-7; 8 bases map to TRBD2. Germline V CDR1 and CDR2: LNHDA, SQIVND (reference sequence). The ends lost 9 bases at V and 3 bases at J; junction bases unmatched: 7. This CDR3 is built from 13 residues. The CDR3, as DNA: TGTGCCAGCGCCCTAGCGGGCGGCTACGAGCAGTACTTC. Residues: CASALAGGYEQYF.

V gene TRBV10-1 combines with J gene TRBJ1-1, with D uncertain. Germline V CDR1 and CDR2: WNHNN, SYGVQD (reference sequence). The CDR3 has 14 amino acids. Trimming removed 4 bases from V and 2 bases from J, with 11 bases in between. CDR3: CASSGGRRNTEAFF. The CDR3 DNA reads TGCGCCAGCAGTGGAGGACGGAGAAACACTGAAGCTTTCTTT.

V and J are TRBV6-1 and TRBJ1-3; 9 bases are shared with TRBD1. The CDR3 loop spans 16 amino acids. From germline, CDR1 is MNHNS and CDR2 SASEGT. J gave up 1 base and V 4 bases, and 5 bases lay outside the gene matches. The CDR3 protein is CASSAYGTGSGNTIYF. DNA of the CDR3: TGTGCCAGCAGTGCATATGGGACAGGGTCTGGAAACACCATATATTTT.

CDR3 sequence reads: CASSLEDRGRRGYTF. CDR3 DNA: TGTGCCAGCAGCTTAGAAGATAGGGGGCGGAGAGGCTACACCTTC. V and J are TRBV7-9 and TRBJ1-2; 7 bases fit TRBD1. CDR1 is SEHNR and CDR2 is FQNEAQ in the germline V gene (reference sequence). This CDR3 is built from 15 residues. With V trimmed by 1 base and J by 8 bases, 10 bases remained unmatched.

The chain is built from TRBV7-2 and TRBJ2-3, with D possibly TRBD1 on 5 matching bases. CDR3 length: 14 amino acids. CDR1 is SGHTA, CDR2 FQGNSA, per germline. V lost 4 bases and J 0 bases, leaving 8 bases between the germline ends. The CDR3 coding sequence is TGTGCCAGCAGCTACCAGGGAAGCACAGATACGCAGTATTTT. This sequence encodes CASSYQGSTDTQYF.

V gene TRBV5-1 combines with J gene TRBJ1-5; D unresolved. Trimming took 4 bases from V and 4 from J, leaving 15 bases between them. The CDR3 runs 15 residues. CDR1 and CDR2 (germline): SGHRS, YFSETQ. The CDR3 loop reads CASSQDGLINQPQHF. The CDR3 DNA reads as TGCGCCAGCAGCCAGGACGGGCTCATAAATCAGCCCCAGCATTTT.

This clone was observed a single time. The rearrangement joins TRBV18 to TRBJ2-3; D is unclear. CDR3 length: 13 residues. Germline V gene sequence: CDR1 KGHSH, CDR2 LQKENI. Trimming pared 3 bases from V and 5 bases from J, leaving 9 bases between. The CDR3 coding sequence is TGTGCCAGCTCACCTGAACTACAAGATACGCAGTATTTT. Its protein is CASSPELQDTQYF. Drawing the rest from reference TRBV18 and TRBJ2-3, the complete variable domain is NAGVMQNPRHLVRRRGQEARLRCSPMKGHSHVYWYRQLPEEGLKFMVYLQKENIIDESGMPKERFSAEFPKEGPSILRIQQVVRGDSAAYFCASSPELQDTQYFGPGTRLTVL.

The chain employs TRBV2 and TRBJ2-2; D call uncertain. CDR3 length equals 13 residues. The V gene's germline CDR1 is SNHLY and CDR2 FYNNEI. V lost 7 bases to trimming and J lost 8 bases, with 14 bases between them. The CDR3 spells CASTLSPPGELFF. The CDR3 DNA follows: TGTGCCAGCACCTTAAGTCCGCCGGGGGAGCTGTTTTTT.

This chain joins TRBV6-1 and TRBJ2-7; TRBD2 matches 8 bases. CDR3 length equals 13 residues. Trimming at V came to 6 bases and at J to 2 bases, leaving 3 bases not matched to a gene. Germline V gene lookup returns CDR1 MNHNS and CDR2 SASEGT. The CDR3: CASRLAGTYEQYF. In DNA form, the CDR3 reads TGTGCCAGCAGATTAGCGGGGACCTACGAGCAGTACTTC.

This clone was seen a single time. The chain employs TRBV5-4 and TRBJ2-5; TRBD1 matches at 8 bases. The ends lost 6 bases at V and 0 bases at J; junction bases unmatched: 7. Germline V gene sequence: CDR1 SGHNT, CDR2 YYREEE (reference sequence). This CDR3 has 15 residues. The CDR3 sequence: CASTKTGDHQETQYF. The CDR3 DNA reads TGTGCCAGCACCAAGACAGGGGACCACCAAGAGACCCAGTACTTC. Together with reference TRBV5-4 and TRBJ2-5, the CDR3 gives the full variable domain: ETGVTQSPTHLIKTRGQQVTLRCSSQSGHNTVSWYQQALGQGPQFIFQYYREEENGRGNFPPRFSGLQFPNYSSELNVNALELDDSALYLCASTKTGDHQETQYFGPGTRLLVL.

This chain connects TRBV4-1 to TRBJ1-5; the match to TRBD1 covers 10 bases. This CDR3 has 16 amino acids. Germline CDR1 reads MGHRA; CDR2 reads YSYEKL. Trimming took 4 bases from V and 5 from J; bases not matched to a gene: 8. CDR3 loop: CASSRETGGPHQPQHF. Written as DNA, the CDR3 is TGCGCCAGCAGCCGAGAGACAGGGGGCCCCCATCAGCCCCAGCATTTT.

The chain has TRBV27 and TRBJ2-7, with a tentative D call TRBD1 (5 bases). This CDR3 contains 13 residues. The germline V gene encodes CDR1 MNHEY and CDR2 SMNVEV (reference sequence). V shed 8 bases and J shed 2 bases, with 13 bases lying between them. DNA for the CDR3: TGTGCCAGCCGGGCCAGGGCAACCTACGAGCAGTACTTC. Its protein product is CASRARATYEQYF.

To note about this clone: Other DNA variants within this sample encode the same CDR3. The rearrangement joins TRBV18 to TRBJ2-7; D remains ambiguous. The V gene lost 2 bases and the J gene lost 3 bases, with 14 bases spanning the gap. The CDR3 runs 15 residues. CDR1 KGHSH and CDR2 LQKENI come from the germline V gene. DNA for the CDR3: TGTGCCAGCTCACCAGGCGGCAGCCTAAACTACGAGCAGTACTTC. Translation: CASSPGGSLNYEQYF.

The V call is TRBV28, the J call TRBJ1-2; D uncertain. Trimming shortened V by 6 bases and J by 4 bases, and 21 bases separated the two germline ends. There are 16 residues in the CDR3. Germline CDR1 reads MDHEN; CDR2 reads SYDVKM. The CDR3 region has the DNA TGTGCCAGCAGGTTTAGGAGAGCTTCTTCTTTCTATGGCTACACCTTC. This encodes CASRFRRASSFYGYTF.